This note documents a single T cell receptor beta chain sequence. TCRdb's table, derived via immunoSEQ multiplex PCR, lists solely in-frame clones and lacks some. In the table there are around 62,000 clones, 65% to 90% of which are singletons. These data belong to a study of blood T cell repertoires in COVID-19. Input material: peripheral blood. The TCR originated in a man in his forties or fifties with acute or convalescent COVID-19.

This CDR3 reads CASSVGLLENEQFF. The CDR3 nucleotides are TGTGCCAGCAGCGTAGGCCTACTAGAAAATGAGCAGTTCTTC. This rearrangement joins TRBV9 to TRBJ2-1, with D perhaps matching TRBD2 (5 bases). The CDR3 loop spans 14 amino acids. Trimming took off 0 bases at V and 7 bases at J, with 11 bases between the two ends. Germline V gene data show CDR1 as SGDLS and CDR2 as YYNGEE.